This TCR beta chain was identified in a study of blood T cell repertoires in COVID-19. Clones were sequenced by immunoSEQ multiplex PCR, and TCRdb holds only the in-frame ones, with some missing. The sample shows under 250,000 clones, around 90% of them seen only once. Trimming pared 3 bases from V and 6 bases from J, leaving 11 bases between. CDR3 length: 13 residues. CDR1 GTSNPN and CDR2 SVGIG come from the germline V gene (reference sequence). Sequencing used PBMCs or T cells enriched from blood (not recorded which). The genes are TRBV30 and TRBJ2-2; D is unresolved. This receptor was obtained from a woman aged 40-49 years who had been exposed to COVID-19. The CDR3 DNA reads TGTGCCTGGAGCCCCCTAGTATCCGGGGAGCTGTTTTTT. This codes for CAWSPLVSGELFF. The whole variable domain, filled in from reference TRBV30 and TRBJ2-2, reads SQTIHQWPATLVQPVGSPLSLECTVEGTSNPNLYWYRQAAGRGLQLLFYSVGIGQISSEVPQNLSASRPQDRQFILSSKKLLLSDSGFYLCAWSPLVSGELFFGEGSRLTVL.